The text below deals with one T cell receptor (beta chain). Combining a sample-barcoded 5' primer with a J-beta primer mix, a second PCR ran for about 6 to 11 cycles. TCRdb re-analysed the 5' RACE reads in MiXCR, keeping a single row per CDR3 protein. The table has about 1.8 million distinct CDR3 sequences, 49% seen once. This record comes from a study of blood T cells in healthy people across ages. Germline-derived CDR1 and CDR2 are LGHNA and YSLEER. Trimming cost V 6 bases and J 9 bases; bases outside gene matches: 14. The length of the CDR3 is 15 residues. The sample was blood. The TCR was taken from a woman aged 40-49 years in good health. The rearrangement joins TRBV4-3 to TRBJ2-1; 7 bases agree with TRBD1. CDR3 in DNA: TGCGCCAGCAGTGAGCAGCGACAGGGATCTCGTGAGCAGTTCTTC. Translation gives CASSEQRQGSREQFF.